This T cell receptor (beta chain) was obtained from a study of T-cell memory formation after mild COVID-19. Turning to the study itself: There were largely donor-specific TCR clusters.

V lost 5 bases and J lost 3; bases outside the gene matches: 7. The CDR3 totals 15 residues. Germline assignment: CDR1 SGHTA and CDR2 FQGTGA. Each CDR3 protein is one row after TCRdb ran MiXCR on the 5' RACE reads. The sample shows about 300,000 distinct CDR3 sequences, just under 20% of them seen only once. This rearrangement joins TRBV7-3 to TRBJ2-1, with 7 bases lining up with TRBD2. This TCR derives from a man in his late teens or twenties who had mild COVID-19 (a few samples of this study predate the infection). Cell type and time point are not known. The sequencing sample was made of PBMCs or a T cell subset sorted from them (not recorded which). CDR3 amino acids: CASSISGAHYNEQFF. The CDR3 DNA follows: TGTGCCAGCAGCATAAGCGGGGCCCACTACAATGAGCAGTTCTTC.